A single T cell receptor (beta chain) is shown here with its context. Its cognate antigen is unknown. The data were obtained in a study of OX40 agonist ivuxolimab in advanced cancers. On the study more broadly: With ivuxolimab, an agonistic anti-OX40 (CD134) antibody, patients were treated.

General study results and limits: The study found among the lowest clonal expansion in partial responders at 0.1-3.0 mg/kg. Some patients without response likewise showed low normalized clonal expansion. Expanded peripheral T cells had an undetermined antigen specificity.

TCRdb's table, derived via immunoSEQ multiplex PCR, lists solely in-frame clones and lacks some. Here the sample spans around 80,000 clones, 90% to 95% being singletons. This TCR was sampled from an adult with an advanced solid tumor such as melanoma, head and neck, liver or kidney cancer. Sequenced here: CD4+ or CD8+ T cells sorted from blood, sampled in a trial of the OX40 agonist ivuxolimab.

The CDR3, as DNA: TGTGCCAGCAGCAAACTCCCCCCGGGGGTCATGAGCACTGAAGCTTTCTTT. This gives the protein CASSKLPPGVMSTEAFF. The rearrangement uses TRBV7-8 and TRBJ1-1; D possibly corresponds to TRBD1 (5 bases). The V end was cut by 5 bases, the J end by 4 bases, with 23 bases between. The CDR3 length is 17 residues. In germline, CDR1 is SGHVS, CDR2 FQNEAQ.